The 3 T cell receptor beta chains reported below all come from one sample, sequenced in a study of cytomegalovirus exposure and HLA in healthy donors. The PCR made use of 60 Vbeta and 13 Jbeta primers. Clones were read by immunoSEQ multiplex PCR, and TCRdb kept only the in-frame ones, dropping some. This table holds approximately 100,000 clones, 70% to 80% found once. Source material: PBMCs. These TCRs come from a female donor in good health and CMV-seronegative.

This clone was seen a single time. The genes are TRBV4-2 and TRBJ2-5; no reliable D call. The better agreement between TRBJ2-7 and the DNA end casts doubt on the J call. This CDR3 spans 13 amino acids. The V gene's germline CDR1 is LGHNA and CDR2 YNFKEQ. CDR3 protein: CASSQGLAYEQYF. As DNA, the CDR3 is TGTGCCAGCAGCCAAGGACTGGCCTACGAGCAGTACTTC.

The rearrangement joins TRBV11-3 to TRBJ2-5, with TRBD1 matching over 9 bases. Trimming cost V 3 bases and J 5 bases; bases outside gene matches: 16. The CDR3 is 18 amino acids. CDR1 and CDR2 from the germline V gene are SGHNT and YENEEA. In DNA form, the CDR3 reads TGTGCCAGCAGCTTGGGGGGGATCGGGACAGGGAGCAAGGAGACCCAGTACTTC. Protein: CASSLGGIGTGSKETQYF.

The rearrangement uses TRBV19 and TRBJ1-2; 12 bases align to TRBD1. The CDR3 runs to 14 residues. With 6 bases clipped from V and 7 bases from J, the junction kept 6 bases outside the gene matches. Germline CDR1 and CDR2: LNHDA and SQIVND (reference sequence). In nucleotides, the CDR3 is TGTGCCAGTAGCAGGGACAGGGGGCTGTTTGGCTACACCTTC. It yields the protein CASSRDRGLFGYTF.